The clone carrying this T cell receptor beta chain has a handful of counts. CDR3 length: 16 amino acids. The germline V gene encodes CDR1 MNHEY and CDR2 SVGAGI. The ends were cut back, 4 bases at V and 10 bases at J, with 20 bases in the middle. The data originate from a study of blood T cell repertoires in COVID-19. Only in-frame clones appear in the TCRdb table, and some are missing; sequencing was by immunoSEQ multiplex PCR. The sample holds under 20,000 clones, over 70% seen once. The genes are TRBV6-5 and TRBJ1-6; tentatively, D is TRBD1 (5 bases). This TCR was recovered from a man older than 75 with acute or convalescent COVID-19. Sequences were obtained from peripheral blood. CDR3 in amino acids: CASSSFGTGRNSPLHF. The CDR3 DNA sequence: TGTGCCAGCAGTTCCTTTGGGACTGGCAGGAACTCACCCCTCCACTTT.